This T cell receptor (beta chain) appears in the sequencing data of a study of preoperative IRX-2 immunotherapy in early breast cancer. After removal of 5 bases from V and 4 bases from J, the junction contained 7 bases not matched to a gene. This CDR3 region has 14 residues. Germline V gives CDR1 LNHDA, CDR2 SQIVND (reference sequence). Treatment defined: preoperative locoregional IRX-2 cytokine immunotherapy. Repertoires were generated with immunoSEQ multiplex PCR, while TCRdb's copy carries only in-frame clones and drops some. The sample lists about 19,000 clones, over 80% occurring once. This clone showed up just a few times.

The rearrangement joins TRBV19 to TRBJ2-5; TRBD2 matches at 7 bases. This TCR derives from a human donor with breast cancer. The starting material was lymph node tissue, obtained after IRX-2 immunotherapy. CDR3 sequence: CASSERDFVETQYF. CDR3 bases: TGTGCCAGTAGTGAGCGGGACTTTGTAGAGACCCAGTACTTC. The complete variable domain, with remaining parts taken from reference TRBV19 and TRBJ2-5, reads DGGITQSPKYLFRKEGQNVTLSCEQNLNHDAMYWYRQDPGQGLRLIYYSQIVNDFQKGDIAEGYSVSREKKESFPLTVTSAQKNPTAFYLCASSERDFVETQYFGPGTRLLVL.